A single T cell receptor beta chain is shown here with its context. Antigen: not known. Investigators performed immunoSEQ version v3.0 at survey level. Measured with immunoSEQ multiplex PCR; TCRdb has only the in-frame clones, and not every one. The data contain some 17,000 clones, around 81% of them seen just once; the ten biggest clones take up approximately 9%. These data belong to a study of long-term antiretroviral therapy in people with HIV. As for the study in general: A decade or so separates the oldest specimens from the later 2015 immediate-ART recommendation.

Every HIV-positive participant received treatment in the United States. Study results and limitations: Relative to control repertoires, HIV repertoires exhibited narrower CDR3 length ranges. All time points showed a repertoire dominated by clones expanded before ART.

Here the sequenced sample was unsorted PBMCs, taken 0.3 years before starting antiretroviral therapy. The receptor was derived from a man in his fifties or sixties with HIV.

The CDR3 nucleotides are TGTGCCAGCAACCCTTACCCTAGGTACAATGAGCAGTTCTTC. Translated: CASNPYPRYNEQFF. V is TRBV7-2 and J is TRBJ2-1, with unresolved D. Germline CDR1 is SGHTA and CDR2 is FQGNSA. V lost 7 bases to trimming and J lost 4 bases, with 14 bases between them. This CDR3 is 14 amino acids long.